One sample yielded the 29 T cell receptor beta chains listed below, sequenced in a study of long-term antiretroviral therapy in people with HIV. Researchers report immunoSEQ v3.0 was run at survey level. Some clones are missing from TCRdb's copy, which holds only in-frame ones; the method was immunoSEQ multiplex PCR. This repertoire shows 15,000 to 20,000 clones, over 60% found once; its top ten account for approximately 14%. Here the sequenced sample was unsorted PBMCs, taken 0.5 years before starting antiretroviral therapy. The receptor set was obtained from a woman aged 50 to 60 with HIV.

This clone was detected only a few times. The CDR3 coding sequence is TGTGCCAGCGCGGGCAGGGATGGGGGCTACGAGCAGTACGTC. Amino acids: CASAGRDGGYEQYV. The gene calls are TRBV14 and TRBJ2-7; D could derive from TRBD1 or TRBD2 (5 bases each). The germline gives CDR1 SGHDN, CDR2 FVKESK. Trimming shortened V by 8 bases and J by 3 bases, and 17 bases separated the two germline ends. The length of the CDR3 is 14 residues.

The chain carries TRBV11-2 and TRBJ2-4; D is perhaps TRBD2 (5 bases). The CDR3 totals 15 residues. Trimming removed 2 bases at V and 0 bases at J, with 8 bases between. The germline V gene has CDR1 SGHAT and CDR2 FQNNGV. The CDR3, as DNA: TGTGCCAGCAGCTTAAGAGGGTTAGCCAAAAACATTCAGTACTTC. It encodes CASSLRGLAKNIQYF.

This clone was seen a single time. The chain recombines TRBV5-1 with TRBJ1-2; D not certain. The CDR3 consists of 16 residues. The V end was cut by 5 bases, the J end by 6 bases, with 23 bases between. Germline V CDR1 and CDR2: SGHRS, YFSETQ. The chain's CDR3 is CASSRGLIAASDGYTF. CDR3 sequence (DNA): TGCGCCAGCAGTAGAGGACTGATAGCGGCCTCAGATGGCTACACCTTC.

The chain couples TRBV4-1 to TRBJ1-5; 7 bases fit TRBD1. From germline, CDR1 is MGHRA and CDR2 YSYEKL. The V segment lost 0 bases and the J segment 2 bases; nucleotides outside the gene matches: 4. The CDR3 loop spans 16 amino acids. The CDR3 loop reads CASSQETGLGNQPQHF. CDR3 nucleotides: TGCGCCAGCAGCCAAGAGACAGGGTTGGGCAATCAGCCCCAGCATTTT.

The CDR3 spells CASSIQGSPLHF. CDR3 DNA: TGTGCCAGTAGTATCCAGGGCTCACCCCTCCACTTT. This chain uses TRBV19 with TRBJ1-6; tentative D call: TRBD1 (5 bases). Between the trimmed V and J ends, which lost 3 bases and 10 bases, there was a span of 7 bases. The CDR3 is 12 amino acids. Germline-derived CDR1 and CDR2 are LNHDA and SQIVND (reference sequence). Together with reference TRBV19 and TRBJ1-6, the CDR3 gives the full variable domain: DGGITQSPKYLFRKEGQNVTLSCEQNLNHDAMYWYRQDPGQGLRLIYYSQIVNDFQKGDIAEGYSVSREKKESFPLTVTSAQKNPTAFYLCASSIQGSPLHFGNGTRLTVT.

The chain recombines TRBV4-1 with TRBJ2-4; D may be TRBD1 (5 bases). Between the trimmed V and J ends, which lost 0 bases and 6 bases, there was a span of 12 bases. The CDR3 spans 15 residues. CDR1 and CDR2 (germline): MGHRA, YSYEKL. The CDR3 nucleotides are TGCGCCAGCAGCCAAGAGACAGACCCCACAAACATTCAGTACTTC. The encoded protein is CASSQETDPTNIQYF.

The chain combines TRBV7-9 with TRBJ2-7; D might be TRBD1 (5 bases). The length of the CDR3 is 17 residues. V lost 5 bases to trimming and J lost 4 bases, with 24 bases between them. Looked up from germline, CDR1 is SEHNR and CDR2 is FQNEAQ (reference sequence). CDR3 coding DNA: TGTGCCAGCAGCCATCCAGTTACAGGTGTCCCGTCATACGAGCAGTACTTC. It is translated as CASSHPVTGVPSYEQYF.

The chain's CDR3 is CASSSGAMGGYTF. CDR3 DNA: TGCGCCAGCAGCTCAGGGGCGATGGGTGGCTACACCTTC. The rearrangement links TRBV5-1 to TRBJ1-2, with D perhaps matching TRBD1 (6 bases). Per germline, CDR1 SGHRS and CDR2 YFSETQ. Trimming pared 3 bases from V and 7 bases from J, leaving 13 bases between. CDR3 length: 13 residues.

This sequence joins TRBV7-3 and TRBJ2-5; no reliable D call. The CDR3 runs 14 residues. CDR1 is SGHTA and CDR2 is FQGTGA in the germline V gene. Trimming left V 1 base short and J 5 bases short, with 11 bases between. Here the CDR3 reads CASSLSGYGETQYF. In DNA form, the CDR3 reads TGTGCCAGCAGCTTAAGTGGGTACGGGGAGACCCAGTACTTC.

The chain's CDR3 is CASSLINGELFF. In nucleotides, the CDR3 is TGCGCCAGCAGCTTGATCAACGGGGAGCTGTTTTTT. The genes are TRBV5-1 and TRBJ2-2; D gene uncertain. The germline V and J ends were trimmed by 1 base and 7 bases, with 5 bases remaining between them. The CDR3 covers 12 residues. Germline V gives CDR1 SGHRS, CDR2 YFSETQ. Together with reference TRBV5-1 and TRBJ2-2, the CDR3 gives the full variable domain: KAGVTQTPRYLIKTRGQQVTLSCSPISGHRSVSWYQQTPGQGLQFLFEYFSETQRNKGNFPGRFSGRQFSNSRSEMNVSTLELGDSALYLCASSLINGELFFGEGSRLTVL.

The rearrangement joins TRBV6-1 to TRBJ1-1; 7 bases are shared with TRBD1. Germline loops: CDR1 MNHNS, CDR2 SASEGT. Germline trimming cut 3 bases from V and 4 bases from J; bases unmatched to any gene: 5. The CDR3 length is 14 residues. Here the CDR3 DNA reads TGTGCCAGCAGTGACGCGACAGGGACCACTGAAGCTTTCTTT. This sequence encodes CASSDATGTTEAFF.

The J gene is TRBJ2-7, the V gene TRBV6-4; D uncertain. CDR1 MRHNA and CDR2 SNTAGT come from the germline V gene. The germline V and J ends were trimmed by 6 bases and 5 bases, with 11 bases remaining between them. This CDR3 spans 12 amino acids. In DNA form, the CDR3 reads TGTGCCAGCAGGAAGGCGGCCCACGAGCAGTACGTC. It codes for CASRKAAHEQYV.

CDR3 bases: TGTGCCAGCAGCGTAGTTGAAAGCCCAGCCTATGGCTACACCTTC. It specifies CASSVVESPAYGYTF. This sequence joins TRBV9 and TRBJ1-2, with D uncertain. Trimming cost V 0 bases and J 4 bases, with 13 bases left between them. In germline, CDR1 is SGDLS, CDR2 YYNGEE. There are 15 residues in the CDR3.

The V gene is TRBV6-4, the J gene TRBJ1-1, with D tentatively TRBD1 (5 bases). The CDR3 is 13 amino acids. V was cut by 9 bases and J by 4 bases, with 15 bases left in between. Germline loops: CDR1 MRHNA, CDR2 SNTAGT. CDR3 in DNA: TGTGCCAGGGTCGGGACTTTCAGCACTGAAGCTTTCTTT. Protein: CARVGTFSTEAFF.

The J gene is TRBJ1-3, the V gene TRBV5-1; D is undetermined. V lost 0 bases to trimming and J lost 2 bases, with 9 bases between them. Germline CDR1 SGHRS, CDR2 YFSETQ. The CDR3 covers 15 residues. The CDR3 nucleotides are TGCGCCAGCAGCTTGGACGGGAGTGCTGGAAACACCATATATTTT. It translates to CASSLDGSAGNTIYF.

This clone has only a few counts. The chain combines TRBV19 with TRBJ1-5; 8 bases agree with TRBD1. This CDR3 is 15 amino acids long. Germline lookup yields CDR1 LNHDA and CDR2 SQIVND (reference sequence). J gave up 4 bases and V 6 bases, and 8 bases lay outside the gene matches. CDR3 residues: CASRDGQGRNQPQHF. The CDR3 DNA follows: TGTGCCAGTAGGGACGGACAGGGTCGTAATCAGCCCCAGCATTTT.

The gene calls are TRBV7-9 and TRBJ1-1; the D is unclear. The V gene lost 7 bases and the J gene lost 0 bases, with 15 bases spanning the gap. The CDR3 is 15 amino acids. CDR1 is SEHNR, CDR2 FQNEAQ, per germline (reference sequence). As DNA, the CDR3 is TGTGCCAGCAACCCGGCTTGGCTGGTGAACACTGAAGCTTTCTTT. Amino acid sequence: CASNPAWLVNTEAFF.

This chain links TRBV23-1 with TRBJ2-7, with D possibly called TRBD1 or TRBD2 (5 bases each). TRBV23-1 belongs to the ORF category, with a function that is uncertain. The V end was cut by 2 bases, the J end by 1 base, with 21 bases between. This CDR3 comprises 18 residues. Written as DNA, the CDR3 is TGCGCCAGCAGTCAACTAAACCAGGGAGAAATTGGGTCCTACGAGCAGTACTTC. Translation: CASSQLNQGEIGSYEQYF.

This clone turned up a few times. The chain combines TRBV6-1 with TRBJ1-1; tentative D call: TRBD1 (6 bases). The germline CDR1 and CDR2 sequences are MNHNS and SASEGT. Trimming took off 6 bases at V and 6 bases at J, with 11 bases between the two ends. The CDR3 runs 12 residues. DNA of the CDR3: TGTGCCAGCAGAAGACAGGTCTCTGAAGCTTTCTTT. Residues: CASRRQVSEAFF.

The V gene is TRBV6-1, the J gene TRBJ1-5; D not resolved. The V end lost 5 bases, the J end lost 7 bases, and 12 bases lay between the germline ends. This CDR3 is built from 13 residues. Germline-derived CDR1 and CDR2 are MNHNS and SASEGT. The CDR3 here is CASSWEGRQPQHF. The CDR3 coding sequence is TGTGCCAGCAGTTGGGAAGGGAGACAGCCCCAGCATTTT.

The chain uses TRBV30 and TRBJ2-7, with D hard to call. This CDR3 comprises 13 residues. Trimming removed 2 bases at V and 4 bases at J, with 12 bases between. CDR1 and CDR2 from the germline V gene are GTSNPN and SVGIG (reference sequence). The CDR3 DNA sequence: TGTGCCTGGAGTCAAAATTTGGGGTACGAGCAGTACGTC. It encodes CAWSQNLGYEQYV.

V gene TRBV15 combines with J gene TRBJ2-7, with 8 bases fitting TRBD1. Per the germline V gene, CDR1 is LNHNV and CDR2 is YYDKDF (reference sequence). There are 15 residues in the CDR3. The ends lost 3 bases at V and 2 bases at J; junction bases unmatched: 6. This CDR3 is CATSRPPDRAYEQYV. CDR3 in DNA: TGTGCCACCAGCAGGCCCCCGGACAGGGCCTACGAGCAGTACGTC.

The chain has TRBV14 and TRBJ2-3; D ambiguous. Germline assignment: CDR1 SGHDN and CDR2 FVKESK. Trimming removed 0 bases at V and 1 base at J, with 8 bases between. This CDR3 is built from 15 residues. The CDR3 sequence is CASSQESEGTDTQYF. CDR3 DNA sequence: TGTGCCAGCAGCCAAGAAAGTGAGGGCACAGATACGCAGTATTTT.

The chain has TRBV14 and TRBJ1-6; perhaps TRBD1 as D (5 bases). From germline, CDR1 is SGHDN and CDR2 FVKESK. The CDR3 contains 14 residues. V lost 1 base to trimming and J lost 9 bases, with 10 bases between them. The CDR3 DNA reads TGTGCCAGCAGCCAAGCCCAGGGTATTTCACCCCTCCACTTT. This codes for CASSQAQGISPLHF.

For the CDR3, the DNA is TGCGCCAGCAGCTTGGGGCAGGGGGTCGACGAGCAGTACGTC. Protein sequence: CASSLGQGVDEQYV. The chain joins TRBV5-1 to TRBJ2-7; TRBD1 matches 7 bases. From germline, CDR1 is SGHRS and CDR2 YFSETQ. The CDR3 length is 14 residues. The J segment lost 5 bases and the V segment lost 0 bases, leaving 5 bases of the junction unmatched.

This chain links TRBV30 with TRBJ2-7, with D maybe TRBD1 (5 bases). Trimming removed 0 bases at V and 0 bases at J, with 6 bases between. The CDR3 loop spans 13 amino acids. Germline CDR1 reads GTSNPN; CDR2 reads SVGIG (reference sequence). CDR3 DNA sequence: TGTGCCTGGAGTGTTACAGGCTCCTACGAGCAGTACGTC. This encodes CAWSVTGSYEQYV.

This chain uses TRBV11-3 with TRBJ1-6, with no clear D. V shed 0 bases and J shed 7 bases, with 4 bases lying between them. The CDR3 totals 13 residues. Germline CDR1 SGHNT, CDR2 YENEEA. The CDR3 spells CASSLDQNSPLHF. CDR3 nucleotides: TGTGCCAGCAGCTTAGATCAGAATTCACCCCTCCACTTT. The whole variable domain, remainder taken from reference TRBV11-3 and TRBJ1-6, is EAGVVQSPRYKIIEKKQPVAFWCNPISGHNTLYWYLQNLGQGPELLIRYENEEAVDDSQLPKDRFSAERLKGVDSTLKIQPAELGDSAVYLCASSLDQNSPLHFGNGTRLTVT.

The V gene is TRBV12-5, the J gene TRBJ2-3, with no clear D. The V end was cut by 5 bases, the J end by 2 bases, with 11 bases between. CDR1 and CDR2 from the germline V gene are LGHNT and FRNRAP. CDR3 length equals 14 residues. The CDR3 DNA follows: TGTGCTAGTGGTCCGCCCCAAAACACAGATACGCAGTATTTT. As protein: CASGPPQNTDTQYF. Looking up the rest from reference TRBV12-5 and TRBJ2-3 gives the full variable domain: DARVTQTPRHKVTEMGQEVTMRCQPILGHNTVFWYRQTMMQGLELLAYFRNRAPLDDSGMPKDRFSAEMPDATLATLKIQPSEPRDSAVYFCASGPPQNTDTQYFGPGTRLTVL.

The rearrangement links TRBV12-5 to TRBJ2-5; either TRBD1 or TRBD2 may supply D (5 bases each). CDR3 length: 15 amino acids. Deletions cut 6 bases from V and 5 bases from J, with 19 bases between. Germline-derived CDR1 and CDR2 are LGHNT and FRNRAP. The chain's CDR3 is CASGPPGPRGETQYF. For the CDR3, the DNA is TGTGCTAGTGGCCCTCCGGGACCCCGAGGGGAGACCCAGTACTTC.